This TCR beta chain was documented in a study of lymphopenia after photon versus proton radiotherapy. The study's findings and limits: Photon-treated patients lost naive T cells and TCR diversity; proton-treated stayed stable.

This table comes from immunoSEQ multiplex PCR, and its TCRdb copy is limited to in-frame clones, with some not included. The sample comprises 67,000 or so clones, about 90% of which are singletons, and under 14% rests with the top ten. Regarding this clone: The antigen is undetermined.

Germline values: CDR1 SGHRS, CDR2 YFSETQ. The trim removed 2 bases at V and 4 bases at J, leaving 4 bases unmatched. The CDR3 is 14 amino acids. Material: peripheral blood, obtained from a patient treated with proton-based radiotherapy. The receptor's source is an elderly man with esophageal cancer. The chain recombines TRBV5-1 with TRBJ2-3; 7 nucleotides match TRBD1. This chain's CDR3 is CASSLGQGADTQYF. The CDR3 bases are TGCGCCAGCAGCTTAGGTCAGGGGGCAGATACGCAGTATTTT.